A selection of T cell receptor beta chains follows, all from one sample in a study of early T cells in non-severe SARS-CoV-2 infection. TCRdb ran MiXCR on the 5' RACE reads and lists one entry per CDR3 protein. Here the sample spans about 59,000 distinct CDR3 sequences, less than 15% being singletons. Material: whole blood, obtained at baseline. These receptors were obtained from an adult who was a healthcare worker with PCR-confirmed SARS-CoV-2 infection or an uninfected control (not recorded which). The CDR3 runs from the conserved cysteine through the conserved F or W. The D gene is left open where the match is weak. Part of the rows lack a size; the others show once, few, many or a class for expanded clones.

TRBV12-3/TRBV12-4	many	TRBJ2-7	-	TGTGCCAGCAGTGGGAGGCTTGGGGCTAGCTACGAGCAGTACTTC	CASSGRLGASYEQYF
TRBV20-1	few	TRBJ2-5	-	TGCAGTGCCCCCGGGGAGGGGGCTAAGACCCAGTACTTC	CSAPGEGAKTQYF
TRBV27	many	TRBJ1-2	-	TGTGCCAGCAGTCAAGGTTGGGAATGGGGCTACACCTTC	CASSQGWEWGYTF
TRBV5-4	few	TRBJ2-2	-	TGTGCCAGCAGCTTGCGAGGGAGGAACACCGGGGAGCTGTTTTTT	CASSLRGRNTGELFF
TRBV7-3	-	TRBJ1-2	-	TGTGCCAGCAGCCCCGACGGGGGGAACTATGGCTACACCTTC	CASSPDGGNYGYTF
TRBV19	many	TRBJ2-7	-	TGTGCCAGTAGTCCAGGGACCTTTTACGAGCAGTACTTC	CASSPGTFYEQYF
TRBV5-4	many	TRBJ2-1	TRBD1	TGTGCCAGCAGCCCGGGGACAGGGAGCAATGAGCAGTTCTTC	CASSPGTGSNEQFF
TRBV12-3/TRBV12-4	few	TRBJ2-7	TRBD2	TGTGCCAGATTTGCGGGGGGGGACCTCTACGAGCAGTACTTC	CARFAGGDLYEQYF
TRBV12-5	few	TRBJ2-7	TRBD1	TGTGCTAGTGGTCGGACAGGCCTCTACGAGCAGTACTTC	CASGRTGLYEQYF
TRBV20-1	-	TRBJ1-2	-	TGCAGTGCTCTAGAGCCGTCTAACTATGGCTACACCTTC	CSALEPSNYGYTF
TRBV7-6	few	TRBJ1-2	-	TGTGCCAGCAGCTTAGGACAGTCCTATGGCTACACCTTC	CASSLGQSYGYTF
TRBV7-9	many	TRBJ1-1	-	TGTGCCAGCAGCTTACTACCGAAGGCGAACACTGAAGCTTTCTTT	CASSLLPKANTEAFF
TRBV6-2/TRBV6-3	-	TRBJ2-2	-	-	CASSTSWTGELFF
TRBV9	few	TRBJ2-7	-	TGTGCCAGCAGCGAGGGTTTCGGGCAGGGTTTGTACGAGCAGTACTTC	CASSEGFGQGLYEQYF
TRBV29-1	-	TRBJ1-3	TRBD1	TGCAGCGCTGAACCCCGGACAGGGAGGGGAAACACCATATATTTT	CSAEPRTGRGNTIYF
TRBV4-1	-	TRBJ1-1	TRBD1	TGCGCCAGCACCTCCAAGAAGGGGGCGGGCACTGAAGCTTTCTTT	CASTSKKGAGTEAFF
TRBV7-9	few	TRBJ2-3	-	TGTGCCAGCAGCCCAGTCGGGGATACGCAGTATTTT	CASSPVGDTQYF